This T cell receptor beta chain came from a study of CD8 T cells in ankylosing spondylitis. Generation of TCR beta libraries employed quantitative 5'-RACE incorporating molecular barcodes. TCRdb called the 5' RACE reads again in MiXCR, with one record for every CDR3 protein. Of 750,000 to 850,000 distinct CDR3 sequences listed, about an eighth are singletons. Points from the study as a whole: Seemingly characteristic of ankylosing spondylitis blood was a TCR beta motif consisting of several highly homologous variants. Disease-linked clones proved CD8+ and comparatively uncommon in peripheral blood. Disease-linked clones reportedly showed significant enrichment in matched ankylosing spondylitis synovial fluid. Past research had described some motif variants in reactive arthritis synovial fluid and blood.

This clonotype was counted many times. Antigen: not known. The CDR3 length is 14 residues. The V gene's germline CDR1 is DFQATT and CDR2 SNEGSKA (reference sequence). V shed 1 base, J shed 8 bases, and the junction held 4 bases outside the gene matches. The TCR sequence derives from a male donor with ankylosing spondylitis. Sequencing was done on a sample of blood, either unsorted or a sorted T cell fraction (not recorded which). The chain is built from TRBV20-1 and TRBJ1-4; TRBD1 aligns across 10 bases. In DNA, the CDR3 is TGCAGTGCTAGAGGGGGGACAGGGGTCGAAAAACTGTTTTTT. This encodes CSARGGTGVEKLFF.